This is a list of T cell receptor beta chains from one sample in a study of patients and donors after allogeneic stem cell transplantation. TCRdb re-analysed the RT-PCR reads in MiXCR, keeping a single row per CDR3 protein. The sample gives some 960,000 distinct CDR3 sequences, roughly 18% of which show up once; around 6% is in the top ten. The specimen sequenced was blood, either unsorted or a sorted T cell fraction (not recorded which). Receptors originate from a human donor who was either an allogeneic HSCT recipient or a stem cell or donor lymphocyte infusion donor (not recorded which). It is not recorded whose cells these are; they may come from a transplant donor. The CDR3 runs from the conserved cysteine through the conserved F or W. The D gene is left open where the match is weak. Expanded clones get a size class; other rows say once, few or many, or leave the size out.

clone_size	v_call	j_call	d_call	cdr3_nt	cdr3_aa
-	TRBV6-2/TRBV6-3	TRBJ2-7	-	TGTGCCAGCAGACAAACCCGAACCTACGAGCAGTACTTC	CASRQTRTYEQYF
few	TRBV9	TRBJ2-5	-	TGTGCCAGCAACGGACCCCGGGAGACCCAGTACTTC	CASNGPRETQYF
few	TRBV19	TRBJ2-1	-	TGTGCCAGTAGCTTCGCAGGGGGGAGCTCCTACAATGAGCAGTTCTTC	CASSFAGGSSYNEQFF
-	TRBV7-3	TRBJ2-2	-	TGTGCCAGCAGCTTATCCCCTAGCTGGGCCGGGGAGCTGTTTTTT	CASSLSPSWAGELFF
few	TRBV4-3	TRBJ2-3	-	TGCGCCAGCAGCCAAGAGAGGACTAACCCCTTTTTTACAGATACGCAGTATTTT	CASSQERTNPFFTDTQYF
-	TRBV5-6	TRBJ2-1	TRBD2	TGTGCCAGCAGCTGGGTAGCGGGGCATGAGCAGTTCTTC	CASSWVAGHEQFF
few	TRBV19	TRBJ2-6	-	TGTGCCAGTAGTCCGGAATCTGGGGCCAACGTCCTGACTTTC	CASSPESGANVLTF
-	TRBV4-3	TRBJ1-2	-	TGCGCCAGCAGCCAAGGGCGACCGATGATATATGGCTACACCTTC	CASSQGRPMIYGYTF
few	TRBV2	TRBJ1-6	-	TGTGCCAGCAGTGATGTGGGAGGCTATAATTCACCCCTCCACTTT	CASSDVGGYNSPLHF
-	TRBV27	TRBJ1-1	-	TGTGCCAGCAGGCGGTCACTTAAAGGTCGGGCCTCCCCTGAAGCTTTCTTT	CASRRSLKGRASPEAFF
few	TRBV12-3/TRBV12-4	TRBJ2-6	-	TGTGCCAGCAGTTTAGGCCCCTCTGGGGCCAACGTCCTGACTTTC	CASSLGPSGANVLTF
few	TRBV5-1	TRBJ2-3	TRBD2	TGCGCCAGCAGCTCTAGCGGGAGGGCCATAGATACGCAGTATTTT	CASSSSGRAIDTQYF
-	TRBV20-1	TRBJ2-7	-	TGCAGTGCTAGAGAGGAGGGACAACCCTCCTACGAGCAGTACTTC	CSAREEGQPSYEQYF
-	TRBV12-3/TRBV12-4	TRBJ2-5	TRBD2	TGTGCCAGCAGTTTAGACCCTAGCGGGGGCCTATACCAAGAGACCCAGTACTTC	CASSLDPSGGLYQETQYF
few	TRBV20-1	TRBJ1-2	-	TGCAGTTCCTCAACCAGTAACTATGGCTACACCTTC	CSSSTSNYGYTF
-	TRBV7-2	TRBJ1-2	-	TGTGCCAGCAGCCCCATAATACGGGGTAACTATGGCTACACCTTC	CASSPIIRGNYGYTF
-	TRBV7-9	TRBJ2-1	-	TGTGCCACTCAGGGCGGAGTGTCCTACAATGAGCAGTTCTTC	CATQGGVSYNEQFF
-	TRBV6-1	TRBJ1-2	TRBD1	TGTGCCAGCAGTCTGGGACAGGTATCATACGGCTACACCTTC	CASSLGQVSYGYTF
-	TRBV13	TRBJ2-7	-	TGTGCCAGCAGCTTGGTTCCGCGAGCGGCGAGCTCCTACGAGCAGTACTTC	CASSLVPRAASSYEQYF
few	TRBV3-1	TRBJ2-3	TRBD2	TGTGCCAGCAGCCTCCGGACTAGTCAGAGCACAGATACGCAGTATTTT	CASSLRTSQSTDTQYF
-	TRBV9	TRBJ1-5	-	TGTGCCAGCAGCGTAGGGGGGGGGCAAAGCAATCAGCCCCAGCATTTT	CASSVGGGQSNQPQHF
few	TRBV27	TRBJ2-7	TRBD1	TGTGCCAGCAGATCAACGACAGGGGGCCTTCCAGGGTACGAGCAGTACTTC	CASRSTTGGLPGYEQYF
few	TRBV6-1	TRBJ2-1	TRBD1	TGTGCCAGCAGTGATAGACAGGGCAGCGAGCAGTTCTTC	CASSDRQGSEQFF
few	TRBV27	TRBJ2-7	TRBD2	TGTGCCAGCAGTCCCGGACTAGCGCGCTACTCCGAGCAGTACTTC	CASSPGLARYSEQYF
many	TRBV20-1	TRBJ2-2	-	TGCAGTGCTAGGGGTCAAGCGGCTAACACCGGGGAGCTGTTTTTT	CSARGQAANTGELFF
-	TRBV19	TRBJ2-2	-	TGTGCCAGTACCGGGTACACCGGGGAGCTGTTTTTT	CASTGYTGELFF
many	TRBV5-1	TRBJ1-2	-	TGCGCCAGCAGCTCAGGGAGTATAGAAGGCTACACCTTC	CASSSGSIEGYTF
-	TRBV9	TRBJ2-2	-	TGTGCCAGCAGCGCGACTAGTTGGGAGCTGTTTTTT	CASSATSWELFF
-	TRBV20-1	TRBJ2-3	-	TGCAGTGCTAGAGGTCCGGAAGGACTCAGCACAGATACGCAGTATTTT	CSARGPEGLSTDTQYF
-	TRBV6-1	TRBJ1-4	-	TGTGCCAGCAGTCGTCAACGCGGACAAGCAACTAATGAAAAACTGTTTTTT	CASSRQRGQATNEKLFF
-	TRBV11-2	TRBJ2-1	-	TGTGCCAGCAGCCTTGACGGCCACAATGAGCAGTTCTTC	CASSLDGHNEQFF
many	TRBV4-2	TRBJ2-3	TRBD2	TGTGCCAGCAGTCGAACTCCCGGGACTAGCGGAGATACGCAGTATTTT	CASSRTPGTSGDTQYF
-	TRBV5-1	TRBJ2-7	TRBD1	TGCGCCAGCGCGAGCAGGGGGACAGACTCCTACGAGCAGTACTTC	CASASRGTDSYEQYF
many	TRBV12-3/TRBV12-4	TRBJ2-1	-	TGTGCCAGCGGGAGGCCGCAGATCTCCTACAATGAGCAGTTCTTC	CASGRPQISYNEQFF
-	TRBV12-3/TRBV12-4	TRBJ2-5	-	TGTGCCAGCAGTTTAAGACGGGTGTACCAAGAGGCCCAGTACTTC	CASSLRRVYQEAQYF
many	TRBV7-6	TRBJ2-1	-	TGTGCCAGCAGCTTAGAAGGGGGTGTCTACAATGAGCAGTTCTTC	CASSLEGGVYNEQFF
-	TRBV20-1	TRBJ1-1	-	TGCAGTGCTAGAGCTGCCGGACAGCTGAACACTGAAGCTTTCTTT	CSARAAGQLNTEAFF
once	TRBV10-3	TRBJ2-3	-	TGTGCCAGCTCCCCGAGCAGGGACACAGATACGCAGTATTTT	CASSPSRDTDTQYF
-	TRBV15	TRBJ2-3	TRBD2	TGTGCCACCAGCAGAGGTGACGGGGGGGCGCGGAGCACAGATACGCAGTATTTT	CATSRGDGGARSTDTQYF
few	TRBV4-2	TRBJ2-3	-	TGTGCCAGCAGCCAAGTAAAGGCAGATACGCAGTATTTT	CASSQVKADTQYF
-	TRBV27	TRBJ2-5	-	TGTGCCAGCAGCCGACCGGGGTACCAAGAGACCCAGTACTTC	CASSRPGYQETQYF
few	TRBV5-1	TRBJ2-3	-	TGCGCCAGCAGCTGGGGGCCTGGCTCGGCTAGCACAGATACGCAGTATTTT	CASSWGPGSASTDTQYF
-	TRBV7-2	TRBJ2-1	-	TGTGCCAGCAGCCCTAAGGGCAGGGTGGCTGAGCAGTTCTTC	CASSPKGRVAEQFF
few	TRBV6-1	TRBJ1-1	-	TGTGCCAGCAGAGTGGGACACGCCGTGAGTGAAGCTTTCTTT	CASRVGHAVSEAFF
few	TRBV12-3/TRBV12-4	TRBJ1-2	TRBD1	TGTGCCAGCAGTTTAACCGTTACAGGGGCAGATGGCTACACCTTC	CASSLTVTGADGYTF
few	TRBV20-1	TRBJ2-1	-	TGCAGTGCTAGGTTGGCTTACAATGAGCAGTTCTTC	CSARLAYNEQFF
few	TRBV14	TRBJ2-7	-	TGTGCCAGCAGCCGGAGGATTGAGCAGTACTTC	CASSRRIEQYF
-	TRBV10-3	TRBJ1-2	-	TGTGCCATCAGTTCTACTAACTATGGCTACACCTTC	CAISSTNYGYTF
few	TRBV4-3	TRBJ2-1	-	TGCGCCAGCAGCCAAGATTACTTTTTTGACAATGAGCAGTTCTTC	CASSQDYFFDNEQFF
-	TRBV2	TRBJ2-3	-	TGTGCCAGGAGCGCCGAGAGAGTAGATACGCAGTATTTT	CARSAERVDTQYF
many	TRBV6-1	TRBJ2-1	TRBD2	TGTGCCAGCAGGTCGTTAGCGGGAGGAGATGAGAACAATGAGCAGTTCTTC	CASRSLAGGDENNEQFF
many	TRBV5-1	TRBJ1-2	-	TGCGCCAGCAGCTTCTACGGGGATCCCCGAGGAGATGGCTACACCTTC	CASSFYGDPRGDGYTF
few	TRBV4-1	TRBJ1-6	-	TGCGCCAGCAGCCAAGACGGAACTAGACTGTCCTATAATTCACCCCTCCACTTT	CASSQDGTRLSYNSPLHF
few	TRBV19	TRBJ2-1	-	TGTGCCAGTAGGGGACCAGGAGGGGACAATGAGCAGTTCTTC	CASRGPGGDNEQFF
-	TRBV15	TRBJ1-1	-	TGTGCCACCAGCAGCAGAGTGAACACTGAAGCTTTCTTT	CATSSRVNTEAFF
-	TRBV29-1	TRBJ2-3	-	TGCAGCGTTGAAGGAATGAGGGACACAGATACGCAGTATTTT	CSVEGMRDTDTQYF
few	TRBV20-1	TRBJ1-1	TRBD1	TGCAGTCCAGTGACAGGGGGAAACACTGAAGCTTTCTTT	CSPVTGGNTEAFF
-	TRBV21-1	TRBJ1-4	-	-	CASSKPFGVGSNEKLFF
-	TRBV3-1	TRBJ2-1	-	TGTGCCAGCAGCCAATATAGCGGAGGGGAGCAGTTCTTC	CASSQYSGGEQFF